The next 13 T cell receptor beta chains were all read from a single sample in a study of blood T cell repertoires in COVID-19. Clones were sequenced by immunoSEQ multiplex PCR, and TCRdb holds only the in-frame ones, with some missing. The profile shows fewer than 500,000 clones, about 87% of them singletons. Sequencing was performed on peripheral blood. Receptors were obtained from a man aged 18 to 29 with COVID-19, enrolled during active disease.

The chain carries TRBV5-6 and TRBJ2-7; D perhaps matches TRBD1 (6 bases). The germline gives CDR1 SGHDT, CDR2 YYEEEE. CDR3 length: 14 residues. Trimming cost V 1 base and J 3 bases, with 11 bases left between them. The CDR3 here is CASSLSGRGYEQYF. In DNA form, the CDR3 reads TGTGCCAGCAGCTTGTCTGGCAGGGGCTACGAGCAGTACTTC.

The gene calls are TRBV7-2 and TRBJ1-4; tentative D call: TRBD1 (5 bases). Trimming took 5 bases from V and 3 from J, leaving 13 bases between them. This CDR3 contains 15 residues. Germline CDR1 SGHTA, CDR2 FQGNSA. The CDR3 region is CASSPGLTPNEKLFF. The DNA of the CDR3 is TGTGCCAGCAGCCCGGGACTGACCCCTAATGAAAAACTGTTTTTT. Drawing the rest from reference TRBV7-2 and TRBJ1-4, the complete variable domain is GAGVSQSPSNKVTEKGKDVELRCDPISGHTALYWYRQSLGQGLEFLIYFQGNSAPDKSGLPSDRFSAERTGGSVSTLTIQRTQQEDSAVYLCASSPGLTPNEKLFFGSGTQLSVL.

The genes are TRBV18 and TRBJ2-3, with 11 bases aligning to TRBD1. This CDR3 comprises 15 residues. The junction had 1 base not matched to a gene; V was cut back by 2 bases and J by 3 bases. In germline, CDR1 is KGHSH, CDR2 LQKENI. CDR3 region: CASSPGTGGTDTQYF. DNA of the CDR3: TGTGCCAGCTCACCAGGGACAGGGGGTACAGATACGCAGTATTTT.

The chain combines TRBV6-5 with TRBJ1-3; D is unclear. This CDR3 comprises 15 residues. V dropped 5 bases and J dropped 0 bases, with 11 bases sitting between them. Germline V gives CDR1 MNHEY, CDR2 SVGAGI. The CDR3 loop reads CASSPVGSSGNTIYF. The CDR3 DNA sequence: TGTGCCAGCAGTCCTGTTGGGAGCTCTGGAAACACCATATATTTT.

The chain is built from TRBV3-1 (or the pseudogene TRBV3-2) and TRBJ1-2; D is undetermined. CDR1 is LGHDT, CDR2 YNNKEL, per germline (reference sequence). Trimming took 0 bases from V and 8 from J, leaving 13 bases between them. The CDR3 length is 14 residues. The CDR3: CASSQDVRVNGYTF. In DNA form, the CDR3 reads TGTGCCAGCAGCCAAGACGTGAGGGTCAACGGCTACACCTTC.

CDR3 nucleotide sequence: TGTGCCAGCAGTAGTACAGGGAATTACAGAGATACGCAGTATTTT. Translated: CASSSTGNYRDTQYF. The chain has TRBV27 and TRBJ2-3, with D tentatively TRBD1 (6 bases). The CDR3 consists of 15 residues. V lost 5 bases and J lost 5, with 17 bases in between. Germline CDR1 reads MNHEY; CDR2 reads SMNVEV (reference sequence).

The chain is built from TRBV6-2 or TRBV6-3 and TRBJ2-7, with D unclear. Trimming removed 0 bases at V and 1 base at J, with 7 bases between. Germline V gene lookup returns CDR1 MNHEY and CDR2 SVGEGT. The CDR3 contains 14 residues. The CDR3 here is CASSYSQASYEQYF. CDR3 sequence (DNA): TGTGCCAGCAGTTACTCTCAGGCTTCCTACGAGCAGTACTTC.

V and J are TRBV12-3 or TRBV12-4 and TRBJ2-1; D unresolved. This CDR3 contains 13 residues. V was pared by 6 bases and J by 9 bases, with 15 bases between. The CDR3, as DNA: TGTGCCAGCAGCCCACAACCAGGTGGTGAGCAGTTCTTC. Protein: CASSPQPGGEQFF.

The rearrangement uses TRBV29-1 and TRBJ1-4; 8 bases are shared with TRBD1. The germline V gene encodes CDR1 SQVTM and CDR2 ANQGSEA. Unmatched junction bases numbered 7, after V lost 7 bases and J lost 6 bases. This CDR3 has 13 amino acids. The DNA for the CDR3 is TGCAGCGCCAACAGGGGGGGGGATGAAAAACTGTTTTTT. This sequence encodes CSANRGGDEKLFF.

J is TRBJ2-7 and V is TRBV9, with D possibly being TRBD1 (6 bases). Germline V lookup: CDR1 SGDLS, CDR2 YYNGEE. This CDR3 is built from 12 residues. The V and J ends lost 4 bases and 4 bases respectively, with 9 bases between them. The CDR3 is CASSRGGYEQYF. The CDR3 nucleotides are TGTGCCAGCAGCCGAGGGGGATACGAGCAGTACTTC.

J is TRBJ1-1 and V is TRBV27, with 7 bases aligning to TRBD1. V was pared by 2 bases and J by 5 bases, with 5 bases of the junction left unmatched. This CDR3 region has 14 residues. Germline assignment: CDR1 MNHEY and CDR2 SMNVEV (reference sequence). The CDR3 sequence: CASSLRGGTTEAFF. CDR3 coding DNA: TGTGCCAGCAGTTTAAGAGGGGGCACGACTGAAGCTTTCTTT.

The CDR3 DNA reads as TGTGCCAGTAGTATAGTAGGCAGGTGGAATTCACCCCTCCACTTT. Translated: CASSIVGRWNSPLHF. The rearrangement links TRBV19 to TRBJ1-6; D is undetermined. The V gene lost 1 base and the J gene lost 7 bases, with 11 bases spanning the gap. The CDR3 is made up of 15 amino acids. Germline V gene lookup returns CDR1 LNHDA and CDR2 SQIVND (reference sequence).

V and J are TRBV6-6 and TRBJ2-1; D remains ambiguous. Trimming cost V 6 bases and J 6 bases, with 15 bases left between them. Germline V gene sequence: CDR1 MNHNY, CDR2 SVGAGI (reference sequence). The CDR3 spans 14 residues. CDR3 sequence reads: CASSTHVGGNEQFF. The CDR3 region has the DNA TGTGCCAGCAGCACCCACGTCGGCGGCAATGAGCAGTTCTTC.